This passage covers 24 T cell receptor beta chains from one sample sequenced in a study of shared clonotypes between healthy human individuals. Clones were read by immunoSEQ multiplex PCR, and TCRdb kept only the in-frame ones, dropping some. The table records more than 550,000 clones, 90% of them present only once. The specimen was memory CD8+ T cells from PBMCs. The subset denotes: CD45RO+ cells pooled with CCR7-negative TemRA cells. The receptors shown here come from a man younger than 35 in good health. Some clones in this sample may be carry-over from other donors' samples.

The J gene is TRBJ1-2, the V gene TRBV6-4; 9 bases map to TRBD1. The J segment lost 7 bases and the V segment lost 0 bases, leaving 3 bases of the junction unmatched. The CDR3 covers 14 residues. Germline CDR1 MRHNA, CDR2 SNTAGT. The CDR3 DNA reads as TGTGCCAGCAGTGACTCGACAGGGGGTGGTGGCTACACCTTC. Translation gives CASSDSTGGGGYTF.

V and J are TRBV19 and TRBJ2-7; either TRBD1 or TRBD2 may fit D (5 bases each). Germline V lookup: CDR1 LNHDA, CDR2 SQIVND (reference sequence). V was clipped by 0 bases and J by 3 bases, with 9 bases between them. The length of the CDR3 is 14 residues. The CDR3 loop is CASSIDGGLYEQYF. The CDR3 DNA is TGTGCCAGTAGTATAGATGGGGGTCTCTACGAGCAGTACTTC.

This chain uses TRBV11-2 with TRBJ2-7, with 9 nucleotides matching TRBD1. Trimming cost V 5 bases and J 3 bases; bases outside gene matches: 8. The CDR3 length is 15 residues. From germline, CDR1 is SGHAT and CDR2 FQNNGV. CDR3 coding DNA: TGTGCCAGCAGCAGCCGGACAGGGGACCGCTACGAGCAGTACTTC. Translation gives CASSSRTGDRYEQYF.

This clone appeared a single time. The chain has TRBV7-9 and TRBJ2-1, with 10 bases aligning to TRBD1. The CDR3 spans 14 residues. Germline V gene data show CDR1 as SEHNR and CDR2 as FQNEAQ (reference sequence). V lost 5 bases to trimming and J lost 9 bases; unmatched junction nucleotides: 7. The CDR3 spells CASSTGTGVGEQFF. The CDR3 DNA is TGTGCCAGCAGCACCGGGACAGGGGTCGGTGAGCAGTTCTTC.

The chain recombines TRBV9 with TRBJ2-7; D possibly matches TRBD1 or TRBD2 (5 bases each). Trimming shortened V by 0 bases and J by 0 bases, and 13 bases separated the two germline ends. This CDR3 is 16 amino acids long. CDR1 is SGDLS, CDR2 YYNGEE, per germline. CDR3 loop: CASSVVSGAISYEQYF. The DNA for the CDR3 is TGTGCCAGCAGCGTAGTCTCCGGGGCCATCTCCTACGAGCAGTACTTC.

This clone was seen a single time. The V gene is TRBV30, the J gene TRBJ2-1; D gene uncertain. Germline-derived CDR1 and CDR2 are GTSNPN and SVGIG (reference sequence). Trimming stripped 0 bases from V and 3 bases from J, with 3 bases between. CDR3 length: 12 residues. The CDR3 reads CAWSVNYNEQFF. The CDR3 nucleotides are TGTGCCTGGAGTGTAAACTACAATGAGCAGTTCTTC.

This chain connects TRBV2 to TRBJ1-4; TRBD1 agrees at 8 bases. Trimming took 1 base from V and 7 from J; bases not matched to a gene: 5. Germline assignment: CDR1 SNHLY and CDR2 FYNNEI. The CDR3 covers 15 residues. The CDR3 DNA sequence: TGTGCCAGCAGTGAAGGACAGGGGAAAAGTGAAAAACTGTTTTTT. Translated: CASSEGQGKSEKLFF. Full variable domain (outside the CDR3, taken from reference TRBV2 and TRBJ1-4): EPEVTQTPSHQVTQMGQEVILRCVPISNHLYFYWYRQILGQKVEFLVSFYNNEISEKSEIFDDQFSVERPDGSNFTLKIRSTKLEDSAMYFCASSEGQGKSEKLFFGSGTQLSVL.

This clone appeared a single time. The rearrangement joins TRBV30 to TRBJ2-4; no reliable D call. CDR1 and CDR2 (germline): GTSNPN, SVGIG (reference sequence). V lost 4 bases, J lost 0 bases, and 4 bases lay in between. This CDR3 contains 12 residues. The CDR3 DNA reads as TGTGCCTGGACGGGAGCCAAAAACATTCAGTACTTC. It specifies CAWTGAKNIQYF.

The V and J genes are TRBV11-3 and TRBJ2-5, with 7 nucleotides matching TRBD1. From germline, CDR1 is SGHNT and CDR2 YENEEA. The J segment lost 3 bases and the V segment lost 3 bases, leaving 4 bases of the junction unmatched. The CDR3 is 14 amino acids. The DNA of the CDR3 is TGTGCCAGCAGCTTCGGCAGGGGGAAAGAGACCCAGTACTTC. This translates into CASSFGRGKETQYF.

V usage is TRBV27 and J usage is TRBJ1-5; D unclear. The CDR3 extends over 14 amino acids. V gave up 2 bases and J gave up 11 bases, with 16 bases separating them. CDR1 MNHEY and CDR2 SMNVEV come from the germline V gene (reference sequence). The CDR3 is CASSLRPDTTAQHF. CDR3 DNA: TGTGCCAGCAGTTTAAGACCAGACACGACGGCCCAGCATTTT.

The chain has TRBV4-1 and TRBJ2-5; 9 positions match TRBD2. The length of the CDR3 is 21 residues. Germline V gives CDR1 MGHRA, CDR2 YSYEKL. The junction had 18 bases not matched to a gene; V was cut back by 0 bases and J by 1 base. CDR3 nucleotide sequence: TGCGCCAGCAGCCAAGATCTTGTCGGGACTAGCAAATCCCGGTCCCAAGAGACCCAGTACTTC. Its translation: CASSQDLVGTSKSRSQETQYF.

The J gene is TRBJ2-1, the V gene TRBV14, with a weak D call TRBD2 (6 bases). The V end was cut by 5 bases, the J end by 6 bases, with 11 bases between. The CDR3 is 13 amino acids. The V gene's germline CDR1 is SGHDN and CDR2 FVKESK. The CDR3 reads CASSFGLFNEQFF. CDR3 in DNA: TGTGCCAGCAGCTTCGGACTATTCAATGAGCAGTTCTTC.

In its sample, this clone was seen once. The CDR3 DNA sequence: TGTGCCAGCAGTTCGGGGATCAGCACAGATACGCAGTATTTT. Translated: CASSSGISTDTQYF. The rearrangement uses TRBV28 and TRBJ2-3; possibly TRBD2 for D (5 bases). The CDR3 is 14 residues long. Germline-derived CDR1 and CDR2 are MDHEN and SYDVKM. V gave up 4 bases and J gave up 0 bases, with 8 bases separating them.

CDR3 residues: CASSPGTALTANYGYTF. The CDR3 coding sequence is TGTGCCAGCAGCCCAGGGACAGCACTAACCGCGAACTATGGCTACACCTTC. This sequence joins TRBV9 and TRBJ1-2; 7 bases match TRBD1. J was trimmed by 2 bases and V by 4 bases; bases with no gene match: 14. Germline CDR1 and CDR2: SGDLS and YYNGEE. The CDR3 contains 17 residues.

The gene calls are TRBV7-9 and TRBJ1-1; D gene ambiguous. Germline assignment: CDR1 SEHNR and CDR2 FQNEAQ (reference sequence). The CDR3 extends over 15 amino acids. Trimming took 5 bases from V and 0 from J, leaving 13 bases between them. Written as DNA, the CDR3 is TGTGCCAGCAGCCCCCCCAGGAACATGAACACTGAAGCTTTCTTT. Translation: CASSPPRNMNTEAFF.

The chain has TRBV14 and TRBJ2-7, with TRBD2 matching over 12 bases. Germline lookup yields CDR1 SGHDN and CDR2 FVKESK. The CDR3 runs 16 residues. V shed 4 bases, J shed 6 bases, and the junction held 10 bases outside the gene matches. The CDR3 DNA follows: TGTGCCAGCAGCCGGTCTGGAGGACTAGCGGGACCCGAGCAGTACTTC. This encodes CASSRSGGLAGPEQYF.

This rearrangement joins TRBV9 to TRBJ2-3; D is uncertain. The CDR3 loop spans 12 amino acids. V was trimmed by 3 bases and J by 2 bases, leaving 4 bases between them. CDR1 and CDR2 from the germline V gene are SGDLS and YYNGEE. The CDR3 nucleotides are TGTGCCAGCAGCGGACTCACAGATACGCAGTATTTT. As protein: CASSGLTDTQYF.

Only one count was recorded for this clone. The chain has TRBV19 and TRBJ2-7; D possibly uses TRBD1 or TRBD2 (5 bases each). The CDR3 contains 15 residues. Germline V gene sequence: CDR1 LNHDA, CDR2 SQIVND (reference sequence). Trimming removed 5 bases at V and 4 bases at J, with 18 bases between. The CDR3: CASSPGGGSNYEQYF. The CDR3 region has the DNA TGTGCCAGTAGTCCCGGTGGGGGTTCGAATTACGAGCAGTACTTC.

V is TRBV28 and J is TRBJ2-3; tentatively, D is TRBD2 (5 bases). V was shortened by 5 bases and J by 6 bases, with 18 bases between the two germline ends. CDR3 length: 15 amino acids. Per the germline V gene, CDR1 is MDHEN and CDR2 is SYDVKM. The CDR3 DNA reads TGTGCCAGCAGTCCCCCCCGGGGATCCGGGGATACGCAGTATTTT. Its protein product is CASSPPRGSGDTQYF. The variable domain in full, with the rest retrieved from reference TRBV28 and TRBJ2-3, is DVKVTQSSRYLVKRTGEKVFLECVQDMDHENMFWYRQDPGLGLRLIYFSYDVKMKEKGDIPEGYSVSREKKERFSLILESASTNQTSMYLCASSPPRGSGDTQYFGPGTRLTVL.

CDR3 sequence reads: CASSIRLTYEQYF. In nucleotides, the CDR3 is TGTGCCAGCAGCATCCGACTTACCTACGAGCAGTACTTC. The chain couples TRBV6-5 to TRBJ2-7; D call uncertain. V lost 6 bases to trimming and J lost 2 bases, with 11 bases between them. This CDR3 spans 13 amino acids. Germline CDR1 and CDR2: MNHEY and SVGAGI.

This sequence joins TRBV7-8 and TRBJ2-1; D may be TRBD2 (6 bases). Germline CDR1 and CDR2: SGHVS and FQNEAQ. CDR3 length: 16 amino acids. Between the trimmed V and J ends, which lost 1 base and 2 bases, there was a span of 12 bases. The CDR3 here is CASSLVLAVTYNEQFF. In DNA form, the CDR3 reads TGTGCCAGCAGCTTAGTTTTAGCGGTCACCTACAATGAGCAGTTCTTC.

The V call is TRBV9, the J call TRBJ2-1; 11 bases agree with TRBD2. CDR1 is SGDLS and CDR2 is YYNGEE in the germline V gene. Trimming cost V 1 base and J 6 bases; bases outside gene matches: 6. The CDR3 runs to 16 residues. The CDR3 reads CASSVLAGGGRNEQFF. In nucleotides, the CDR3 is TGTGCCAGCAGCGTACTAGCGGGAGGTGGGCGCAATGAGCAGTTCTTC.

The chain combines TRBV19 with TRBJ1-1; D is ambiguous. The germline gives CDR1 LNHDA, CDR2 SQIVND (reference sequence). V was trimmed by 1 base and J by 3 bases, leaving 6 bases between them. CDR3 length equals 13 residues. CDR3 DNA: TGTGCCAGTAGTATAGGGGATCACACTGAAGCTTTCTTT. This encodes CASSIGDHTEAFF. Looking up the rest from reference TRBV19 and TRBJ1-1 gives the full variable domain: DGGITQSPKYLFRKEGQNVTLSCEQNLNHDAMYWYRQDPGQGLRLIYYSQIVNDFQKGDIAEGYSVSREKKESFPLTVTSAQKNPTAFYLCASSIGDHTEAFFGQGTRLTVV.

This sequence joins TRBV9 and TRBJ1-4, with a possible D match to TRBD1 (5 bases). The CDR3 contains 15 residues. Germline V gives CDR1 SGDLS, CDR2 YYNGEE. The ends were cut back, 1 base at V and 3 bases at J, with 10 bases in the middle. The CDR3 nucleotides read TGTGCCAGCAGCGTATATCAAGGGGCTAATGAAAAACTGTTTTTT. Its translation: CASSVYQGANEKLFF.